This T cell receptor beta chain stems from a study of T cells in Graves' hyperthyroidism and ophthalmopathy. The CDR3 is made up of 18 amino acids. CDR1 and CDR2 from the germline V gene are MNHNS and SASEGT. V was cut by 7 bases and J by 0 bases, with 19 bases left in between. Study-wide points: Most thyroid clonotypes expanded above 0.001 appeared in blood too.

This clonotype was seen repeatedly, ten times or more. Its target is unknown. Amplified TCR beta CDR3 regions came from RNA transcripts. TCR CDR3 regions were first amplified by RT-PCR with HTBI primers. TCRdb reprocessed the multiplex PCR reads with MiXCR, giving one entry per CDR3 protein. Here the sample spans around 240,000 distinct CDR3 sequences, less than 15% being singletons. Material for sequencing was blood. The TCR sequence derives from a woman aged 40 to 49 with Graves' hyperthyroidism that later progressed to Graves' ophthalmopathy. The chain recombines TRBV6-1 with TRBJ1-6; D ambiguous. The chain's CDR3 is CASTLGMRWSSYNSPLHF. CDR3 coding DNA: TGTGCCAGCACTTTAGGGATGAGGTGGAGCTCCTATAATTCACCCCTCCACTTT.